This T cell receptor beta chain was retrieved from a study of OX40 agonist ivuxolimab in advanced cancers. Across the whole study: Participants averaged approximately 61 years of age (range roughly 23 to 85) and were approximately 81% male. General study findings and limits: CD8+ T cells (on average) carried more expanded clones than CD4+ T cells.

This table comes from immunoSEQ multiplex PCR, and its TCRdb copy is limited to in-frame clones, with some not included. Of about 79,000 clones in the sample, 92% were seen once. Note on this clone: Its antigen is still unknown.

Collection of blood occurred at baseline, at cycle 4 day 1, and at cycle 7 day 1. The CDR3 is made up of 16 amino acids. With V trimmed by 2 bases and J by 2 bases, 8 bases remained unmatched. Germline-derived CDR1 and CDR2 are SGHVS and FNYEAQ. The chain has TRBV7-6 and TRBJ2-7; 8 bases align to TRBD2. This TCR was sampled from an adult with an advanced solid tumor such as melanoma, head and neck, liver or kidney cancer. The source was CD4+ or CD8+ T cells sorted from blood, collected in a trial of the OX40 agonist ivuxolimab. The CDR3 nucleotides read TGTGCCAGCAGCTTATCTGGCGGGAGGTCAGCCTACGAGCAGTACTTC. Its translation: CASSLSGGRSAYEQYF.